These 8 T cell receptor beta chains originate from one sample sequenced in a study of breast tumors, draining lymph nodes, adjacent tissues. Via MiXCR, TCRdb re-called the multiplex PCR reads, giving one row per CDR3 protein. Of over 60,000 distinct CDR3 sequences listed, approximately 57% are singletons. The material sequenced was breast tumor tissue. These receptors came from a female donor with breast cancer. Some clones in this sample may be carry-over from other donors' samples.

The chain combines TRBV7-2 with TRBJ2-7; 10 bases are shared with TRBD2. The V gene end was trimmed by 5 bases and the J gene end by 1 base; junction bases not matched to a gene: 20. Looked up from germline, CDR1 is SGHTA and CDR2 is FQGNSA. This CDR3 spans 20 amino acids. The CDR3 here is CASSPAGVSLSGRLSYEQYF. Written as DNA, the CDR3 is TGTGCCAGCAGCCCCGCCGGGGTTTCCCTTAGCGGGAGGTTATCCTACGAGCAGTACTTC. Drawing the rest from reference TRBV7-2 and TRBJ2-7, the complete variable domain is GAGVSQSPSNKVTEKGKDVELRCDPISGHTALYWYRQSLGQGLEFLIYFQGNSAPDKSGLPSDRFSAERTGGSVSTLTIQRTQQEDSAVYLCASSPAGVSLSGRLSYEQYFGPGTRLTVT.

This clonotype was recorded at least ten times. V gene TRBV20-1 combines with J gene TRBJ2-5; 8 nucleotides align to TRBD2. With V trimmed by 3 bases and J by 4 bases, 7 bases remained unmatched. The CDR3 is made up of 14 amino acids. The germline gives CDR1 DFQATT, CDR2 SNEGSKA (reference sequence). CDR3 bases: TGCAGTGCTAGTTTAGCGGGATGGAGAGAGACCCAGTACTTC. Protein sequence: CSASLAGWRETQYF.

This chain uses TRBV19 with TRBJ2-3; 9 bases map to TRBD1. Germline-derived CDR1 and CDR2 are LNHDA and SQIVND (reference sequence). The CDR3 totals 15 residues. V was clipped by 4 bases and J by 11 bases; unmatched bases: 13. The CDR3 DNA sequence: TGTGCCAGTAGTACCGGACAGGGGACATACAATGAGCAGTATTTT. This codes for CASSTGQGTYNEQYF.

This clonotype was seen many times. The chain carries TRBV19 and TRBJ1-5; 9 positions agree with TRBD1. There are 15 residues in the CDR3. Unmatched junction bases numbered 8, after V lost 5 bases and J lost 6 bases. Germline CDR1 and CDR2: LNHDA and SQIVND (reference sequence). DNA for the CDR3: TGTGCCAGTAGTGAGTACAGGGGGCGCGGTCAGCCCCAGCATTTT. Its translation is CASSEYRGRGQPQHF.

The CDR3 coding sequence is TGCAGCAGTTCTTTCGACAGGGGGGCAAATGAGCAGTTCTTC. Amino acids: CSSSFDRGANEQFF. The V gene is TRBV29-1, the J gene TRBJ2-1; TRBD1 agrees at 9 bases. Looked up from germline, CDR1 is SQVTM and CDR2 is ANQGSEA. Trimming cost V 8 bases and J 7 bases; bases outside gene matches: 12. This CDR3 contains 14 residues.

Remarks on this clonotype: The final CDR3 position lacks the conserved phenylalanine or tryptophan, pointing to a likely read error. CDR3 in amino acids: CASSLRRTNSPLHL. CDR3 nucleotides: TGTGCCAGCAGCTTAAGACGGACTAATTCACCCCTCCACCTT. The genes are TRBV7-6 and TRBJ1-6; unclear D gene. From germline, CDR1 is SGHVS and CDR2 FNYEAQ. This CDR3 is built from 14 residues. V gave up 2 bases and J gave up 6 bases, with 8 bases separating them.

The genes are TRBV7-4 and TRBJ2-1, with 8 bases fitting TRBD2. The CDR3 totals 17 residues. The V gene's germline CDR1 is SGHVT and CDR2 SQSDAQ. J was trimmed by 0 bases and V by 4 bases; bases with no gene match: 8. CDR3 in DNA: TGTGCCAGCAGCTCCCTCAGACTAGCGCGCTCCTACAATGAGCAGTTCTTC. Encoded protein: CASSSLRLARSYNEQFF. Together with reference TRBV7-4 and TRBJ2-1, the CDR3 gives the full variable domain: GAGVSQSPRYKVAKRGRDVALRCDSISGHVTLYWYRQTLGQGSEVLTYSQSDAQRDKSGRPSGRFSAERPERSVSTLKIQRTEQGDSAVYLCASSSLRLARSYNEQFFGPGTRLTVL.

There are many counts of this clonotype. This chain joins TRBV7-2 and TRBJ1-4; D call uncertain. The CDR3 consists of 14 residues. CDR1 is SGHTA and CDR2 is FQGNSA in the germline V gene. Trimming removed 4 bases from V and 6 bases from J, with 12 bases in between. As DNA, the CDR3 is TGTGCCAGCAGCTCCAACAGCCTAGATGAAAAACTGTTTTTT. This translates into CASSSNSLDEKLFF.